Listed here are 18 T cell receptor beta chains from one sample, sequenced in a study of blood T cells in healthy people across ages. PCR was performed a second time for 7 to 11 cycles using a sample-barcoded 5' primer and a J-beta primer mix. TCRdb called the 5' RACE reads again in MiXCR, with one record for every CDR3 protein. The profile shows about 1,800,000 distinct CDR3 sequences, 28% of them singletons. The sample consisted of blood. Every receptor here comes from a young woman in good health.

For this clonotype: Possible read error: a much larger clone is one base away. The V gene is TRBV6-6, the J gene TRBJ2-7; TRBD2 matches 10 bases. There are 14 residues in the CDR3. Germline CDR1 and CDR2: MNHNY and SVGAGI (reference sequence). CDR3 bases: TGTGTCAGCAGTTACGCTAGCGGGAGCTACGAGCAGTACTTC. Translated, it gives CVSSYASGSYEQYF.

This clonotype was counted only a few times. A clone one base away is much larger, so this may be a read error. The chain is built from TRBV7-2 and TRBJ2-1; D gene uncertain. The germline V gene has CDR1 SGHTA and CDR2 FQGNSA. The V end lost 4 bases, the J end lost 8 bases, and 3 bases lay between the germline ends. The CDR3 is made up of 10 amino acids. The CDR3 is CASSWYEQFF. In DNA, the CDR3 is TGTGCCAGCAGCTGGTATGAGCAGTTCTTC.

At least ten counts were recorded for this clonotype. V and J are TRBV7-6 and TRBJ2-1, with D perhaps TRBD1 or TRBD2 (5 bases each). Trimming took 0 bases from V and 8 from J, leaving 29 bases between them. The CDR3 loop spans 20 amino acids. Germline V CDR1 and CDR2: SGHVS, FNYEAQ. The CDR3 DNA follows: TGTGCCAGCAGCTTAGCTGGGGCAGAAGCTTCGGGGCTTTTTGGGGATGAGCAGTTCTTC. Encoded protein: CASSLAGAEASGLFGDEQFF. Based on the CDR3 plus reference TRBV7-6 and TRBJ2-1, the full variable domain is GAGVSQSPRYKVTKRGQDVALRCDPISGHVSLYWYRQALGQGPEFLTYFNYEAQQDKSGLPNDRFSAERPEGSISTLTIQRTEQRDSAMYRCASSLAGAEASGLFGDEQFFGPGTRLTVL.

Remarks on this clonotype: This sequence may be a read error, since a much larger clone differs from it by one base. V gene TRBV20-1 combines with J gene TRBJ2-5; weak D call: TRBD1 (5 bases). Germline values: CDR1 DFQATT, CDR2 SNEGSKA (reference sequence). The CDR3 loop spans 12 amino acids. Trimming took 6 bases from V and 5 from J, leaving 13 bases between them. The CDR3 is CSAAGAVETQYF. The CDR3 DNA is TGCAGTGCCGCTGGGGCAGTCGAGACCCAGTACTTC.

The CDR3 region has the DNA TGTGCCAGCAGCTCCAACAGGGACTGGCAGCCCCAGCATTTT. This sequence encodes CASSSNRDWQPQHF. The chain couples TRBV7-9 to TRBJ1-5; TRBD1 might be the D (6 bases). V lost 4 bases and J 7 bases, leaving 14 bases between the germline ends. This CDR3 has 14 residues. Looked up from germline, CDR1 is SEHNR and CDR2 is FQNEAQ (reference sequence). Using reference TRBV7-9 and TRBJ1-5 for the parts outside the CDR3, the full variable domain is DTGVSQNPRHKITKRGQNVTFRCDPISEHNRLYWYRQTLGQGPEFLTYFQNEAQLEKSRLLSDRFSAERPKGSFSTLEIQRTEQGDSAMYLCASSSNRDWQPQHFGDGTRLSIL.

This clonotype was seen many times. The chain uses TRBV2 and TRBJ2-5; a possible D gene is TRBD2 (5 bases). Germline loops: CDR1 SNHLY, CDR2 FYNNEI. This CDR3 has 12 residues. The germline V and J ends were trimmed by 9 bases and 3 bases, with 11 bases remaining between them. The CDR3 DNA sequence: TGTGCCAGTCGCGGGTTGGAAGAGACCCAGTACTTC. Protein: CASRGLEETQYF.

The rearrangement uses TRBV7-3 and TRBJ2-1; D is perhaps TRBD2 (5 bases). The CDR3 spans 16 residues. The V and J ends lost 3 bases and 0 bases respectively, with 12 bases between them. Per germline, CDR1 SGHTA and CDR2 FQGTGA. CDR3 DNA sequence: TGTGCCAGCAGCTTTGAGGGATCGAACTCCTACAATGAGCAGTTCTTC. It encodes CASSFEGSNSYNEQFF.

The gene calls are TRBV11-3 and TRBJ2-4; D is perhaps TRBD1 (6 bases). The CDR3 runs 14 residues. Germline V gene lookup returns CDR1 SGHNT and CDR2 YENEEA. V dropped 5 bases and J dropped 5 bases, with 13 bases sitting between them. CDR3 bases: TGTGCCAGCAGCCTGTCGGACAGCCAAAACATTCAGTACTTC. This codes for CASSLSDSQNIQYF.

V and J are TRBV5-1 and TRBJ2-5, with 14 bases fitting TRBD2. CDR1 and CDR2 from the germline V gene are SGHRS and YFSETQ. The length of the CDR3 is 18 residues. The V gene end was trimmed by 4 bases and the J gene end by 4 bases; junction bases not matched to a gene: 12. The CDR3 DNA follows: TGCGCCAGCAGCGGGGGACTAGCGGGGGTCGGGTTTCGAGAGACCCAGTACTTC. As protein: CASSGGLAGVGFRETQYF.

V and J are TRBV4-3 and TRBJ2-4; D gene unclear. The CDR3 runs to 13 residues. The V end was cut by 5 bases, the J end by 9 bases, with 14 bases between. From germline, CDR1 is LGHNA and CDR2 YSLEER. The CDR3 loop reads CASSLDPLGIQYF. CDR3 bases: TGCGCCAGCAGCTTGGACCCCCTCGGCATTCAGTACTTC.

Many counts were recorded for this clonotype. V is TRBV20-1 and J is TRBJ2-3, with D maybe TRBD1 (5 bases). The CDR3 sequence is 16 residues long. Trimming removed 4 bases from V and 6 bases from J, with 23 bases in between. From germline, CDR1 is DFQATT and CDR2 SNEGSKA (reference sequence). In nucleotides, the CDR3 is TGCAGTGCTACCCGAGGTAATACAGGCCCCGGGGATACGCAGTATTTT. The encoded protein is CSATRGNTGPGDTQYF.

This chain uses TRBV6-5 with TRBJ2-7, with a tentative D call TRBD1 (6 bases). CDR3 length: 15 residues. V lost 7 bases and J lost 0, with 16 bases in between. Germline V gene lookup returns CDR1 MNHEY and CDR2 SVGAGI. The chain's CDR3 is CASNPARDNSYEQYF. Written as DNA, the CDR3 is TGTGCCAGCAACCCCGCCCGGGACAACTCCTACGAGCAGTACTTC.

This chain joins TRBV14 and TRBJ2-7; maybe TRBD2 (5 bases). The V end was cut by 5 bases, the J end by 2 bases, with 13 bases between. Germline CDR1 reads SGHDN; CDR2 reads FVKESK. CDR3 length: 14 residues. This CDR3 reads CASSSDGVPYEQYF. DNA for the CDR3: TGTGCCAGCAGCTCGGACGGGGTCCCCTACGAGCAGTACTTC.

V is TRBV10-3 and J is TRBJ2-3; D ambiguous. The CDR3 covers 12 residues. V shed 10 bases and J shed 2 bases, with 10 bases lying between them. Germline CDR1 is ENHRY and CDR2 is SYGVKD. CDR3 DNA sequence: TGTGCCACCGGAGCCTACACAGATACGCAGTATTTT. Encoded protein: CATGAYTDTQYF.

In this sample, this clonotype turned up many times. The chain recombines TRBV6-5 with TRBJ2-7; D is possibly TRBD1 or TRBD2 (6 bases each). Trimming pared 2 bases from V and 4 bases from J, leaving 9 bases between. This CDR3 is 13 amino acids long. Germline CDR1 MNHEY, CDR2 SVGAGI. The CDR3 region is CASSYGGRYEQYF. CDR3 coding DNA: TGTGCCAGCAGTTACGGGGGGCGGTACGAGCAGTACTTC.

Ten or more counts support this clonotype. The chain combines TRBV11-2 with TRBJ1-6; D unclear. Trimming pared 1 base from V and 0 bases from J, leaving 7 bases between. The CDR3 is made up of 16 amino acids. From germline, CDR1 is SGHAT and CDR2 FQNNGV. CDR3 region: CASSLGRSSYNSPLHF. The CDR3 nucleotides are TGTGCCAGCAGCTTAGGACGGAGCTCCTATAATTCACCCCTCCACTTT.

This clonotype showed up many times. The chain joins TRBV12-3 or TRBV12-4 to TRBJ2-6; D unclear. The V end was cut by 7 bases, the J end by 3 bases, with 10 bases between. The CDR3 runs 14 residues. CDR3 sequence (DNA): TGTGCCAGCACTGTGGGTAATGGGGCCAACGTCCTGACTTTC. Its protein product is CASTVGNGANVLTF.

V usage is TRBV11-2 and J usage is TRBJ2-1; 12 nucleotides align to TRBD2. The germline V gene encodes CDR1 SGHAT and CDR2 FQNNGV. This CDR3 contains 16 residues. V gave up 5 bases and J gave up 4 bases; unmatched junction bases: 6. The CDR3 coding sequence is TGTGCCAGCAGCCTCAGCCTAGCGGGAGGGTACAATGAGCAGTTCTTC. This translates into CASSLSLAGGYNEQFF. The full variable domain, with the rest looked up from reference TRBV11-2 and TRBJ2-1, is EAGVAQSPRYKIIEKRQSVAFWCNPISGHATLYWYQQILGQGPKLLIQFQNNGVVDDSQLPKDRFSAERLKGVDSTLKIQPAKLEDSAVYLCASSLSLAGGYNEQFFGPGTRLTVL.